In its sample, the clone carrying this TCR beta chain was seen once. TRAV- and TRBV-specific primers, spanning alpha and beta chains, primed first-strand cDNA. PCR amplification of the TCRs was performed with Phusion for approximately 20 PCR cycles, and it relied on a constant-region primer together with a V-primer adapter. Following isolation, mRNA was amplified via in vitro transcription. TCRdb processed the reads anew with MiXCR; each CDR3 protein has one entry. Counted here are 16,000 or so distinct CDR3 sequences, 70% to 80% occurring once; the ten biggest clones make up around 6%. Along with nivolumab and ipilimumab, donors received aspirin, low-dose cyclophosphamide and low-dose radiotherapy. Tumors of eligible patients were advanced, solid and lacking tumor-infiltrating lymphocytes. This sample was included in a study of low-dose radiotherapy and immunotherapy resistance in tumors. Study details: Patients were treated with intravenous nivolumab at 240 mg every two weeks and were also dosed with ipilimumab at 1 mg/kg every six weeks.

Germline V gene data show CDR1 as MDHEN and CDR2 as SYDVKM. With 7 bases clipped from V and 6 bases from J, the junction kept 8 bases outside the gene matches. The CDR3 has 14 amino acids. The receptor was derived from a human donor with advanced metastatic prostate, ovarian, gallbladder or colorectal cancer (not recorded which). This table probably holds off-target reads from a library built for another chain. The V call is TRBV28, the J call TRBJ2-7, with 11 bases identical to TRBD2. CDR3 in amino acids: CASIDSGRAAEQYF. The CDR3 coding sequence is TGTGCCAGCATTGATAGCGGGAGGGCCGCCGAGCAGTACTTC.